This TCR beta chain came from a study of T-cell reconstitution after alpha-beta-depleted transplantation in children. Points from the study as a whole: The study reportedly traced alpha-beta T cells about two months after transplant to several hundred expanded graft clones. There were some patients whose high TCRbeta diversity at day 60 came from surviving recipient T cells and thymic progenitors. Fresh T-cell production supplied most of the T-cell counts and diversity seen one year after transplant.

CDR1 is SSHAT and CDR2 is FNYEAQ in the germline V gene (reference sequence). The J segment lost 1 base and the V segment lost 5 bases, leaving 13 bases of the junction unmatched. The CDR3 contains 17 residues. This clonotype has ten or more counts. Its antigen remains unidentified. The TCRbeta library incorporated unique molecular identifiers. TCRdb recomputed calls from the PCR reads with MiXCR, one row per CDR3 protein. The table lists approximately 130,000 distinct CDR3 sequences, about 9.6% of them singletons. The receptor comes from a girl under three years old who had a stem cell transplant for combined immunodeficiency, so the T cells may come from the graft donor. Sequencing used PBMCs, mostly from graft donor cells, obtained 180 days after TCRalphabeta/CD19-depleted stem cell transplant. The chain joins TRBV7-7 to TRBJ2-5, with TRBD1 matching over 7 bases. The CDR3 DNA is TGTGCCAGCAGCCCGAACGGGATGACAGGGTCCCAAGAGACCCAGTACTTC. Its protein product is CASSPNGMTGSQETQYF.